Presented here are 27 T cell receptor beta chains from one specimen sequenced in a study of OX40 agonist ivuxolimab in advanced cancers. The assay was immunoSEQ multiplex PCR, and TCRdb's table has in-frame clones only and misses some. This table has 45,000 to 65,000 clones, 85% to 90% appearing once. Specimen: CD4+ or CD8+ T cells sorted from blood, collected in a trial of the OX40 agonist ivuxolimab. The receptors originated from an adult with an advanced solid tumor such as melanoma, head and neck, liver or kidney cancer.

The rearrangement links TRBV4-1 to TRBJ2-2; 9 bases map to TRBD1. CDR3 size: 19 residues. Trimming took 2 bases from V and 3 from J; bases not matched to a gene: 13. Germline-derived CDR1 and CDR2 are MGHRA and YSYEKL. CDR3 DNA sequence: TGCGCCAGCAGCCAAAGATGGGCACAGGGGGCGATGGACACCGGGGAGCTGTTTTTT. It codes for CASSQRWAQGAMDTGELFF.

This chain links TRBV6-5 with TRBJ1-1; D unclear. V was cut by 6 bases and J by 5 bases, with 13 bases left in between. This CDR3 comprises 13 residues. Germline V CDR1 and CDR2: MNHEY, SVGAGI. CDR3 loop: CASSPGGRTEAFF. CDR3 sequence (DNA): TGTGCCAGCAGCCCCGGCGGTCGGACTGAAGCTTTCTTT.

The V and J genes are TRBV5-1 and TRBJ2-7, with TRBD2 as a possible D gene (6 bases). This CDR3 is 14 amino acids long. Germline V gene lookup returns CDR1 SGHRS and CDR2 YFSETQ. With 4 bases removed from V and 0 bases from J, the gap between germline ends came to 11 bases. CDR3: CASSPDGSSYEQYF. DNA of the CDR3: TGCGCCAGCAGCCCCGACGGGAGCTCCTACGAGCAGTACTTC.

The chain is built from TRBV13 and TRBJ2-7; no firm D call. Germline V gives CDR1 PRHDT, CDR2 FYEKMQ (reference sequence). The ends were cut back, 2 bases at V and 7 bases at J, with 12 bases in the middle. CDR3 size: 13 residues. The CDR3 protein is CASSLRVTTEQYF. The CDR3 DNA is TGTGCCAGCAGCTTAAGGGTCACGACTGAGCAGTACTTC.

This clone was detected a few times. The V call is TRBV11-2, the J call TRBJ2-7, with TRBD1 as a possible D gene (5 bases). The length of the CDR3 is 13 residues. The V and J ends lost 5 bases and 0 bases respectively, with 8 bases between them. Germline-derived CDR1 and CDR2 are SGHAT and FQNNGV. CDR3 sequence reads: CASSRDSSYEQYF. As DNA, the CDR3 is TGTGCCAGCAGCCGCGACAGCTCCTACGAGCAGTACTTC.

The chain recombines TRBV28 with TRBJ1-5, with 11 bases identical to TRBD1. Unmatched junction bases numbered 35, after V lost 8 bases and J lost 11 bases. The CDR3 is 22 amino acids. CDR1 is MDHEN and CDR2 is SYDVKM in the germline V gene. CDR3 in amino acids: CASEPEGVWDRGESVAQGAQHF. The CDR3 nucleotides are TGTGCCAGCGAACCGGAGGGAGTATGGGACAGGGGGGAATCAGTGGCCCAAGGGGCCCAGCATTTT.

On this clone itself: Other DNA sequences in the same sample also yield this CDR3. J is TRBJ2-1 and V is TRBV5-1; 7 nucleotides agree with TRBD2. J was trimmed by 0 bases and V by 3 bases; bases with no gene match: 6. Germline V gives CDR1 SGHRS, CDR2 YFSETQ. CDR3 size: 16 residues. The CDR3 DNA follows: TGCGCCAGCAGCTCAAGCGGGGCGAGCTCCTACAATGAGCAGTTCTTC. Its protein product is CASSSSGASSYNEQFF.

CDR3 in amino acids: CASSERFSYEQYF. In nucleotides, the CDR3 is TGTGCCAGTAGTGAACGGTTTAGCTACGAGCAGTACTTC. The chain uses TRBV19 and TRBJ2-7; D remains ambiguous. The CDR3 is 13 residues long. In germline, CDR1 is LNHDA, CDR2 SQIVND (reference sequence). Trimming took 5 bases from V and 3 from J, leaving 11 bases between them. The full variable domain, with the rest looked up from reference TRBV19 and TRBJ2-7, is DGGITQSPKYLFRKEGQNVTLSCEQNLNHDAMYWYRQDPGQGLRLIYYSQIVNDFQKGDIAEGYSVSREKKESFPLTVTSAQKNPTAFYLCASSERFSYEQYFGPGTRLTVT.

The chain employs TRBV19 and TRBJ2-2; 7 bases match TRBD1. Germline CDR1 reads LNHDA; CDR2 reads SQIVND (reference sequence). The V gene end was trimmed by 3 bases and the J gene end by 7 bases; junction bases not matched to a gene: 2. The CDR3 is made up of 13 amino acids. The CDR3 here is CASSMGTVGELFF. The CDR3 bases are TGTGCCAGTAGTATGGGGACAGTCGGGGAGCTGTTTTTT.

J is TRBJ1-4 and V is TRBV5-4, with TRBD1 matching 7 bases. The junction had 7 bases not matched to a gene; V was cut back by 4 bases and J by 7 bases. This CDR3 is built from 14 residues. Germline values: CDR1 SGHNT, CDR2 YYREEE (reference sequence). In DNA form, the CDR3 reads TGTGCCAGCAGCGCCCGGGACAGCCCTGAAAAACTGTTTTTT. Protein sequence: CASSARDSPEKLFF.

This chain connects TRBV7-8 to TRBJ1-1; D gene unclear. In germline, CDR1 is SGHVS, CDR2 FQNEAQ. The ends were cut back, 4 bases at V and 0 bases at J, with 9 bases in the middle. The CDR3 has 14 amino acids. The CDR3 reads CASSSRTVNTEAFF. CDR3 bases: TGTGCCAGCAGCTCCCGGACGGTGAACACTGAAGCTTTCTTT.

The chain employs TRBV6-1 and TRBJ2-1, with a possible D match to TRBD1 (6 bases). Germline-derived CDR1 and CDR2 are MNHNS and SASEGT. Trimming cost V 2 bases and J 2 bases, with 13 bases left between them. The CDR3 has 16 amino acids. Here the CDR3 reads CASSEPQGSPYNEQFF. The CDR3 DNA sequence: TGTGCCAGCAGTGAACCACAGGGAAGCCCCTACAATGAGCAGTTCTTC.

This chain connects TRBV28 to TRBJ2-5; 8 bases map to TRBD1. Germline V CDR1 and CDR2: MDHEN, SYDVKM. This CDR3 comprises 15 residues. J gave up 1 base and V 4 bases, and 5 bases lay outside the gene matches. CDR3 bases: TGTGCCAGCAGTTGGGACAGGAGATCCCAAGAGACCCAGTACTTC. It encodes CASSWDRRSQETQYF.

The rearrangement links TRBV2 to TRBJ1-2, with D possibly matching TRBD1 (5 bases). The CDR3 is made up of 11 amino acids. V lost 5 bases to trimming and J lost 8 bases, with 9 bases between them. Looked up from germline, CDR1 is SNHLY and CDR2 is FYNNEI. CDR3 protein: CASSQGRGYTF. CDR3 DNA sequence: TGTGCCAGCAGTCAGGGCCGGGGCTACACCTTC. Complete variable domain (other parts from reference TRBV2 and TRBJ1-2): EPEVTQTPSHQVTQMGQEVILRCVPISNHLYFYWYRQILGQKVEFLVSFYNNEISEKSEIFDDQFSVERPDGSNFTLKIRSTKLEDSAMYFCASSQGRGYTFGSGTRLTVV.

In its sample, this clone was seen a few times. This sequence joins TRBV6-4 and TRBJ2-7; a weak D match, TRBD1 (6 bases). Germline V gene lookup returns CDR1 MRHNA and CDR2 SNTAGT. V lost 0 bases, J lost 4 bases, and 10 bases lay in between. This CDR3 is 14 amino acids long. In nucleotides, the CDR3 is TGTGCCAGCAGTGACTCGTCCAGGGGATACGAGCAGTACTTC. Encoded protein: CASSDSSRGYEQYF.

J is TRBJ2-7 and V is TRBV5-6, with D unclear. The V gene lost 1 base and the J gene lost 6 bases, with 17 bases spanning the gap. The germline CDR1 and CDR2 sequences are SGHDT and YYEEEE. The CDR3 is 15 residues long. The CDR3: CASSLSGGVTGEQYF. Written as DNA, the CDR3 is TGTGCCAGCAGCTTGTCAGGTGGGGTTACTGGCGAGCAGTACTTC. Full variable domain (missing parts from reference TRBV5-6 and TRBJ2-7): DAGVTQSPTHLIKTRGQQVTLRCSPKSGHDTVSWYQQALGQGPQFIFQYYEEEERQRGNFPDRFSGHQFPNYSSELNVNALLLGDSALYLCASSLSGGVTGEQYFGPGTRLTVT.

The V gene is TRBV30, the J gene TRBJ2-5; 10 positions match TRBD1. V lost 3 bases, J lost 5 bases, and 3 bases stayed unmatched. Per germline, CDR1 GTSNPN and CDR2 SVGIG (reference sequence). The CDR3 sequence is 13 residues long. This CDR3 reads CAWRTGGSETQYF. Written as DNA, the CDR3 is TGTGCCTGGAGGACAGGGGGCTCGGAGACCCAGTACTTC.

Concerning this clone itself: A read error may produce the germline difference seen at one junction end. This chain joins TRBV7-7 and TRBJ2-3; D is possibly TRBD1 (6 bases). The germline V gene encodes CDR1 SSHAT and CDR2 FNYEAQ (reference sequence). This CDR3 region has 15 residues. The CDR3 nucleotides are TGTGCTAGCAGCTTAGCGCCAGGGGGCACAGATACGCAGTATTTT. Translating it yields CASSLAPGGTDTQYF.

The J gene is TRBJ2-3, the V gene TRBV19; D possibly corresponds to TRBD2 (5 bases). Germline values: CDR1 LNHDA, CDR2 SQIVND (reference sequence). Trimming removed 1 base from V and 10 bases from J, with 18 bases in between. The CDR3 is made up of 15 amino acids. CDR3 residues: CASSIAITRGNSQYF. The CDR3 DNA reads TGTGCCAGTAGTATAGCCATTACTAGAGGGAATTCGCAGTATTTT.

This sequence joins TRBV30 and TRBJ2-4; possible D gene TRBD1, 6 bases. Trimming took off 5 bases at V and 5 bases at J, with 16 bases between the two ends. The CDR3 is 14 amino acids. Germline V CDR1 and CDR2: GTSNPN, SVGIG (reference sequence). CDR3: CAWGRRTVENIQYF. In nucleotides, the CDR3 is TGTGCCTGGGGAAGACGGACAGTAGAAAACATTCAGTACTTC.

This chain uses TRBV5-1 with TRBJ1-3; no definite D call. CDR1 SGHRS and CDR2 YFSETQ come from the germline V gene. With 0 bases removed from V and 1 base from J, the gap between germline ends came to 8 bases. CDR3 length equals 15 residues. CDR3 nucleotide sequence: TGCGCCAGCAGCTTGGCCCAAGGGTCTGGAAACACCATATATTTT. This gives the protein CASSLAQGSGNTIYF.

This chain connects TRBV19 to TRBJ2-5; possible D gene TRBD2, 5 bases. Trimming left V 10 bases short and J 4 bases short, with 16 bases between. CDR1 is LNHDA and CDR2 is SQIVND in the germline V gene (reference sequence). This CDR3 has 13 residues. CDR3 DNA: TGTGCCACTGGCGGGTCGATGGGAGAGACCCAGTACTTC. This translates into CATGGSMGETQYF.

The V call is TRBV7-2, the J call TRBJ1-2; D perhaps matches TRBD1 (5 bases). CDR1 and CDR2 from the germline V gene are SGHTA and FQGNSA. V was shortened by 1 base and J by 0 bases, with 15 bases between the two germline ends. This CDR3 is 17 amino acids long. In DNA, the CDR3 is TGTGCCAGCAGCTTAGACATCCTGCGACAGACTAACTATGGCTACACCTTC. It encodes CASSLDILRQTNYGYTF. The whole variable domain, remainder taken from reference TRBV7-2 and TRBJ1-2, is GAGVSQSPSNKVTEKGKDVELRCDPISGHTALYWYRQSLGQGLEFLIYFQGNSAPDKSGLPSDRFSAERTGGSVSTLTIQRTQQEDSAVYLCASSLDILRQTNYGYTFGSGTRLTVV.

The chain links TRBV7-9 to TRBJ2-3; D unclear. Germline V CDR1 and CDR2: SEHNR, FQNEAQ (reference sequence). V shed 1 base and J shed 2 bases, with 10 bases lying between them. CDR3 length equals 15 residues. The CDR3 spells CASSLGSSNTDTQYF. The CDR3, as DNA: TGTGCCAGCAGCTTAGGGTCCAGTAACACAGATACGCAGTATTTT.

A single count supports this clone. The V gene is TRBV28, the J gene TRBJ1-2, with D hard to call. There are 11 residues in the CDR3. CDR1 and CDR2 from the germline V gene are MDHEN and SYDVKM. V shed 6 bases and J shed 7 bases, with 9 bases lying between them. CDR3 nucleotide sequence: TGTGCCAGCAGCGACAAGGCTGGCTACACCTTC. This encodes CASSDKAGYTF.

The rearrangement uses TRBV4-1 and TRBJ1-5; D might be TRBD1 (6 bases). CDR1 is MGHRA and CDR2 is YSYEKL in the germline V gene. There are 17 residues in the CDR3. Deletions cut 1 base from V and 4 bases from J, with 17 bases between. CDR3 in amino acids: CASSQGRSRGRNQPQHF. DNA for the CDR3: TGCGCCAGCAGCCAAGGTCGGTCCCGGGGGCGGAATCAGCCCCAGCATTTT.

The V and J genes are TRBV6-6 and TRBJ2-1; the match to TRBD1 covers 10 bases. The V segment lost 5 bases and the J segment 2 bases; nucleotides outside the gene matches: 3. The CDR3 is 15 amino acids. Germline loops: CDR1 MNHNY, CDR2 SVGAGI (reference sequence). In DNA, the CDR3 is TGTGCCAGCAGTCCCGGACAGGGGGCCTACAATGAGCAGTTCTTC. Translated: CASSPGQGAYNEQFF.